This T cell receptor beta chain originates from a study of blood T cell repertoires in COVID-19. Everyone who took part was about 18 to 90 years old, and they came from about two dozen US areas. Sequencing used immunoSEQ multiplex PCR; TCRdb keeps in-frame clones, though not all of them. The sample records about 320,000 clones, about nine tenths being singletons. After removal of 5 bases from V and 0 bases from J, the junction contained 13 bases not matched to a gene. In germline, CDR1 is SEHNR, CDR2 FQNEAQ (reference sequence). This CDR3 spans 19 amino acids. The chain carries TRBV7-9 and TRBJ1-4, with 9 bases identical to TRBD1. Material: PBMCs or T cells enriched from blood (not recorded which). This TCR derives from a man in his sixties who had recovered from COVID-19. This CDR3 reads CASSLTTGTGLSTNEKLFF. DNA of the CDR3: TGTGCCAGCAGCCTGACGACCGGGACAGGGCTTTCAACTAATGAAAAACTGTTTTTT.